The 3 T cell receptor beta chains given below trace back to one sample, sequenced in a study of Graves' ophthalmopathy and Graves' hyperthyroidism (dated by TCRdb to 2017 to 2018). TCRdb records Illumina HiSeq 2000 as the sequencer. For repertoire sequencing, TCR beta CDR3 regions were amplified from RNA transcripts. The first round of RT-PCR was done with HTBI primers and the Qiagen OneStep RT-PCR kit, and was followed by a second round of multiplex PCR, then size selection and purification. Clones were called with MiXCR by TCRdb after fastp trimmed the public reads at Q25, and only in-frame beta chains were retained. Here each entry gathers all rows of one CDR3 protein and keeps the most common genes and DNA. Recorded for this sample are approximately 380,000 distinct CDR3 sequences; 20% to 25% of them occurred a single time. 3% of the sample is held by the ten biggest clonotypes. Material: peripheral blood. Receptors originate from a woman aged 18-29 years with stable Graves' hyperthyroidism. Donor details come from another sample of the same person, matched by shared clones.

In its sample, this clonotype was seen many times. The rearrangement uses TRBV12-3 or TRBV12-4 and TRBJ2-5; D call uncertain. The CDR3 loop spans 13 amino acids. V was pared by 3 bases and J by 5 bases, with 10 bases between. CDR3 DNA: TGTGCCAGCAGTTTGAACCCCGGGGAGACCCAGTACTTC. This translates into CASSLNPGETQYF.

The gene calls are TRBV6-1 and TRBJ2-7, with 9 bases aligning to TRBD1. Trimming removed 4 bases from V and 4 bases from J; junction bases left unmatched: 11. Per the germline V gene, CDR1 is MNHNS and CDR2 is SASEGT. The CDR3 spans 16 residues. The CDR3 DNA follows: TGTGCCAGCAGTGCCTACCGGGACAGGGTACCATACGAGCAGTACTTC. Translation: CASSAYRDRVPYEQYF.

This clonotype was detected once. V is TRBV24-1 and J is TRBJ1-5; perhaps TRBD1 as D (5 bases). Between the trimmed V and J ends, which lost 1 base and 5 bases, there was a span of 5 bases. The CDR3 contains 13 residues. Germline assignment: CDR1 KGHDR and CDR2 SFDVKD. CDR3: CATSDLGDQPQHF. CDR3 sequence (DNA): TGTGCCACCAGTGATTTAGGGGATCAGCCCCAGCATTTT.